This TCR beta chain originates from a study of OX40 agonist ivuxolimab in advanced cancers. Study in general: Partial response was recorded in three patients: one hepatocellular carcinoma and two cutaneous melanoma cases. Study outcomes and limitations: Also present in some nonresponders was a low level of normalized T-cell clonal expansion.

Blood specimens came from baseline, cycle 4 day 1, and cycle 7 day 1. Comments on this clone: Its specificity is not known.

Using immunoSEQ multiplex PCR, the repertoire was profiled, and TCRdb retains in-frame clones only, with some absent. This table holds fewer than 90,000 clones, around 90% found once. The clonotype was recovered from an adult with an advanced solid tumor such as melanoma, head and neck, liver or kidney cancer. The material sequenced was CD4+ or CD8+ T cells sorted from blood, taken in a trial of the OX40 agonist ivuxolimab.

CDR3 DNA sequence: TGTGCCAGCAGCTCGCAACGGGACAGCTACAATGAGCAGTTCTTC. The encoded protein is CASSSQRDSYNEQFF. The gene calls are TRBV7-9 and TRBJ2-1; 7 bases line up with TRBD1. V was pared by 4 bases and J by 3 bases, with 6 bases of the junction left unmatched. The CDR3 loop spans 15 amino acids. Per the germline V gene, CDR1 is SEHNR and CDR2 is FQNEAQ (reference sequence).